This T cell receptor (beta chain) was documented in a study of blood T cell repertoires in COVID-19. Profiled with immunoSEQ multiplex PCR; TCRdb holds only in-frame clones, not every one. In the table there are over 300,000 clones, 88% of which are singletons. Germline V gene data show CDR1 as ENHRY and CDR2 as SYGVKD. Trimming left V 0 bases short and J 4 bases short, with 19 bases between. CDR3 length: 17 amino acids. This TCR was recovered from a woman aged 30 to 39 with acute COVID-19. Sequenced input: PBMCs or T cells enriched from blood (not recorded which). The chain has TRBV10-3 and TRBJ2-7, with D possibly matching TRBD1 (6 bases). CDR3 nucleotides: TGTGCCATCAGTGAGTCAGTCCCCTTTAAAGGGGGTTACGAGCAGTACTTC. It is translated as CAISESVPFKGGYEQYF.